This T cell receptor beta chain was identified during a study of siplizumab effects on memory and regulatory T cells. Study-level results: With siplizumab, mappable alloreactive CD4+ clones averaged 68.8% Treg-derived, versus around 27% in controls.

The study assayed 95,000 to 100,000 TCR templates per sample. Produced via immunoSEQ multiplex PCR; TCRdb's table is partial and in-frame only. The data show roughly 100,000 clones, with about 90% seen just once and about 12% held by the top ten. Concerning this clone: The antigen is not known.

The length of the CDR3 is 14 residues. From germline, CDR1 is MDHEN and CDR2 SYDVKM. V was pared by 3 bases and J by 5 bases, with 13 bases between. V and J are TRBV28 and TRBJ2-5; D may be TRBD2 (5 bases). The TCR originated in a human donor in good health. The sequencing input was non-Treg CD4+ T cells sorted from blood. CDR3 in DNA: TGTGCCAGCAGTTTCCTAGCAAAGAGCGAGACCCAGTACTTC. Its protein product is CASSFLAKSETQYF.